This TCR beta chain is from a study of cytomegalovirus exposure and HLA in healthy donors. General study points: Near-uniform donor sequencing depth was presumed by presence/absence analyses.

The count of this clone is one. What it binds is unknown. PCR used 60 Vbeta primers and 13 Jbeta primers. Source study methods: An analysis that came later counted 60 million to 80 million unique TCR beta chains, around 12 million shared. Produced via immunoSEQ multiplex PCR; TCRdb's table is partial and in-frame only. V and J calls and clone size come straight from that table; D and trimming were deduced from the DNA. The repertoire has around 160,000 clones, about three quarters of them found once; the top ten carry around 2.9%. CDR1 and CDR2 from the germline V gene are SQVTM and ANQGSEA. V lost 4 bases and J lost 4, with 8 bases in between. This CDR3 is built from 12 residues.

Source material: PBMCs. This TCR was recovered from a man between 40 and 49 years old in good health and CMV-seropositive. The chain employs TRBV29-1 and TRBJ1-3; D might be TRBD1 (5 bases). The CDR3 reads CSVGPGGNTIYF. The CDR3 DNA reads as TGCAGCGTTGGTCCAGGGGGAAACACCATATATTTT. Full variable domain (outside the CDR3, taken from reference TRBV29-1 and TRBJ1-3): SAVISQKPSRDICQRGTSLTIQCQVDSQVTMMFWYRQQPGQSLTLIATANQGSEATYESGFVIDKFPISRPNLTFSTLTVSNMSPEDSSIYLCSVGPGGNTIYFGEGSWLTVV.